This entry describes one TCR beta chain. Its antigen remains unidentified. Per-base quality was not reported, and no clone a single base away is much larger than it. This record belongs to a study of blood T cell repertoires in COVID-19 (dated by TCRdb to the early 2020s). Regarding the complete study: The collaborator samples originated in the United States, Italy and Spain and spanned the acute and convalescent phases of COVID-19. Subjects who had been exposed to COVID-19, were actively infected with it, or had recovered from it provided the deeply sampled blood TCRbeta repertoires that made up the dataset. The samples were drawn from two sources: the first 160 participants of the ongoing ImmuneRACE study, and 1,254 subjects contributed by 6 global collaborators. The sample metadata nearly always contained a de-identified subject ID, COVID-19 status, age in years and sex. The prospective study material was composed of cDNA or gDNA derived from T cells, B-cell-depleted T cells, or PBMCs. The repertoires were released in a freely available public database intended as a resource for research on the immune response to SARS-CoV-2. Where available, HLA class I and class II types were obtained from metadata supplied by the sample provider rather than from assay-based typing.

Collaborating institutions collected whole blood in K2EDTA tubes following their own protocols. For TCRbeta analysis, collaborators shipped samples as frozen whole blood, isolated PBMCs, or DNA extracted from either of those sample types. The immunoSEQ Assay, a bias-controlled multiplex PCR, was used to amplify TCRbeta CDR3 regions from genomic DNA. The study's own analysis went as follows. Nucleated cell counts per sample were estimated from amplification of reference gene primers within the assay. Sequence reads were collapsed and filtered to measure the absolute abundance of every unique TCRbeta CDR3 rearrangement. Productive Simpson clonality was computed per sample as the square root of Simpson's diversity index over productive rearrangements. TCRdb took over this immuneACCESS table, retaining in-frame rearrangements with V and J assigned. Such tables are incomplete; in checked studies, under half of the missing clones stem from an unresolved V gene, and the remainder is unexplained. For V, J and clone size, that table is used; D and trimming come from the DNA. The sample table contains about 230,000 clones; only one count was recorded for roughly 83% of them. The leading ten clones occupy roughly 7% of the sample.

Here is what the overall study found, with its caveats: Clinical and demographic metadata were provided uncurated, with the amount varying by source and participant.

The germline ends are 16 bases apart after V is trimmed by 7 bases and J by 7 bases. Including the terminal cysteine and phenylalanine, the CDR3 comprises 13 residues. Of all the DNA, just the CDR3 is kept, 39 bases in frame from base 1. The receptor was isolated from a woman in her 50s with acute or convalescent COVID-19. The material sequenced was peripheral blood. Recombination joined TRBV12-3 or TRBV12-4 with TRBJ1-2, with TRBD1 tentatively as D gene (6 bases match). Read as DNA, the sequence is TGTGCCAGCAACTCGAGGGGGATAGGTGGCTACACCTTC. This gives the protein CASNSRGIGGYTF.